This T cell receptor (beta chain) comes out of a study of T cell responses to AZD1222 COVID-19 vaccine. As for this clone: Its matching antigen is unknown.

Study-wide results and caveats: A rise in Spike-specific TCR breadth and depth followed two AZD1222 doses.

CDR3 length: 14 amino acids. Germline-derived CDR1 and CDR2 are SGHRS and YFSETQ. V dropped 2 bases and J dropped 4; count of bases not matched to a gene: 3. Generated by immunoSEQ multiplex PCR, the TCRdb table keeps only in-frame clones and is missing some. This sample has around 110,000 clones, with 70% to 90% found just once. The TCR comes from an adult in good health. Sample: peripheral blood, taken on day 0 of MenACWY control vaccination. V is TRBV5-1 and J is TRBJ2-1, with TRBD1 matching 7 bases. The CDR3 protein is CASSLGQDYNEQFF. Written as DNA, the CDR3 is TGCGCCAGCAGCTTAGGACAGGATTACAATGAGCAGTTCTTC.